The clone carrying this TCR beta chain has a count of ten or more. A modified ARM-PCR protocol with three rounds of nested PCR amplified TCRbeta. TCRdb re-derived calls from the multiplex PCR reads in MiXCR, one entry per CDR3 protein. The data show roughly 44,000 distinct CDR3 sequences, with more than 60% seen just once and around 19% held by the top ten. This sample's RNA came from whole unsorted tissue. Distant lung tissue was collected more than 3 cm away from the tumor edge. The data were taken from a study of tumor and adjacent non-tumor tissue in lung cancer. Germline V gene lookup returns CDR1 MNHNS and CDR2 SASEGT. The CDR3 is 13 residues long. V lost 9 bases and J lost 2; bases outside the gene matches: 3.

The J gene is TRBJ2-5, the V gene TRBV6-1, with 10 bases aligning to TRBD1. The TCR comes from a woman in her forties with non-small cell lung cancer. The material sequenced was distant non-tumor lung tissue. CDR3 loop: CASGTGEQETQYF. The CDR3 DNA is TGTGCCAGTGGGACAGGGGAACAAGAGACCCAGTACTTC.